Listed below are T cell receptor beta chains from one sample, sequenced in a study of CD8 T cells in ankylosing spondylitis. TCRdb analysed the 5' RACE reads with MiXCR anew, one entry per CDR3 protein. Counted here are hundreds of thousands of distinct CDR3 sequences, about 12% occurring once; the ten biggest clones make up approximately 0.5%. The specimen was blood, either unsorted or a sorted T cell fraction (not recorded which). The source of these receptors is a male donor with ankylosing spondylitis. The CDR3 runs from the conserved cysteine through the conserved F or W. The D gene is left open where the match is weak. Expanded clones are given a class, and other clones once, few, many or no size at all.

D gene,clone size,V gene,J gene,CDR3 DNA,CDR3 protein
TRBD2,-,TRBV5-1,TRBJ2-1,TGCGCCAGCAGCTTGGGACCCGGGAGGGCGGGCAATGAGCAGTTCTTC,CASSLGPGRAGNEQFF
TRBD1,many,TRBV29-1,TRBJ1-2,TGCAGCGTTGGTACAGGGGGCGACTATGGCTACACCTTC,CSVGTGGDYGYTF
-,few,TRBV27,TRBJ2-7,TGTGCCAGCAGTTTGTCGGCCCAACCGATCTACGAGCAGTACTTC,CASSLSAQPIYEQYF
TRBD2,-,TRBV7-2,TRBJ2-1,TGTGCCAGCAGCAAGGGACTAGCGGGAGTGGGTGAGCAGTTCTTC,CASSKGLAGVGEQFF
TRBD1,-,TRBV20-1,TRBJ2-4,TGCAGTGCTAGCATCGATCAGGGGGAAGGACTGCCGACCCCCAAAAACATTCAGTACTTC,CSASIDQGEGLPTPKNIQYF
-,-,TRBV5-1,TRBJ1-2,TGCGCCAGCAGCTTGTCGACCTCCTATGGCTACACCTTC,CASSLSTSYGYTF
-,many,TRBV28,TRBJ2-5,TGTGCCAGCAGTTTAGGGACCCAGTACTTC,CASSLGTQYF
-,-,TRBV5-1,TRBJ2-1,TGCGCCAGCAGCTTGTTGGGCGGGACGAGCTCCTACAATGAGCAGTTCTTC,CASSLLGGTSSYNEQFF
TRBD1,few,TRBV20-1,TRBJ2-7,TGCAGTGCTAGAGATCCACAGGGGGGCTACGAGCAGTACTTC,CSARDPQGGYEQYF
-,-,TRBV7-7,TRBJ2-3,TGTGCTAGCAGCTTAACCGCAGACCGCACAGATACGCAGTATTTT,CASSLTADRTDTQYF
-,-,TRBV14,TRBJ2-2,TGTGCCAGCAGCCAAGTTGCTAGACTTTGGAATACCGGGGAGCTGTTTTTT,CASSQVARLWNTGELFF
-,few,TRBV9,TRBJ1-1,TGTGCCAGCAGCGTTGAGGGTCTGAACACTGAAGCTTTCTTT,CASSVEGLNTEAFF
TRBD1,many,TRBV20-1,TRBJ1-2,TGCAGTGCTACCGGACAGGGTCGGACCTATGGCTACACCTTC,CSATGQGRTYGYTF
-,many,TRBV5-1,TRBJ2-7,TGCGCCAGCAGCTTGTCCCCAGGGCTGGACGAGCAGTACTTC,CASSLSPGLDEQYF
-,many,TRBV5-1,TRBJ1-1,TGCGCCAGCAGATCACAGGTCATGAACACTGAAGCTTTCTTT,CASRSQVMNTEAFF
TRBD1,-,TRBV5-6,TRBJ1-2,TGTGCCAGCAGCTCGCCTCGAGACAGGGGTATCACCTTC,CASSSPRDRGITF
-,few,TRBV20-1,TRBJ2-4,TGCAGTGCTAGATCGAGCGTGAACATTCAGTACTTC,CSARSSVNIQYF
-,-,TRBV7-6,TRBJ1-4,TGTGCCAGCAGCTCCGGGGCACCTAATGAAAAACTGTTTTTT,CASSSGAPNEKLFF
-,-,TRBV12-3/TRBV12-4,TRBJ2-7,TGTGCCAGCAGTTTCGACTATTCCTACGAGCAGTACTTC,CASSFDYSYEQYF
TRBD1,-,TRBV9,TRBJ2-2,TGTGCCAGCAGCATCCGACTGGGACAGGCTCTGAACACCGGGGAGCTGTTTTTT,CASSIRLGQALNTGELFF
-,many,TRBV5-1,TRBJ1-1,TGCGCCAGCAGCTCGCCTAACACTGAAGCTTTCTTT,CASSSPNTEAFF
-,-,TRBV7-2,TRBJ1-2,TGTGCCAGCAGCTTACGGACGGGGGGCGGCTATGGCTACACCTTC,CASSLRTGGGYGYTF
-,-,TRBV24-1,TRBJ2-6,TGTGCCACCCCTACCCGCGGAGGCTGGGCCAACGTCCTGACTTTC,CATPTRGGWANVLTF
-,few,TRBV7-2,TRBJ2-3,TGTGCCAGCAGCTATACAGGGTTCACAGATACGCAGTATTTT,CASSYTGFTDTQYF
-,-,TRBV20-1,TRBJ1-1,TGCAGTGCTAGAGATTACAGGGTAGGGGATGCTGAAGCTTTCTTT,CSARDYRVGDAEAFF
TRBD1,-,TRBV5-6,TRBJ2-7,TGTGCCAGCAGCTCCCGGGACAGACCGTACTACGAGCAGTACTTC,CASSSRDRPYYEQYF
-,few,TRBV12-3/TRBV12-4,TRBJ2-7,TGTGCCAGCAGTTTTTACGGGGCCGTCTCCTACGAGCAGTACTTC,CASSFYGAVSYEQYF